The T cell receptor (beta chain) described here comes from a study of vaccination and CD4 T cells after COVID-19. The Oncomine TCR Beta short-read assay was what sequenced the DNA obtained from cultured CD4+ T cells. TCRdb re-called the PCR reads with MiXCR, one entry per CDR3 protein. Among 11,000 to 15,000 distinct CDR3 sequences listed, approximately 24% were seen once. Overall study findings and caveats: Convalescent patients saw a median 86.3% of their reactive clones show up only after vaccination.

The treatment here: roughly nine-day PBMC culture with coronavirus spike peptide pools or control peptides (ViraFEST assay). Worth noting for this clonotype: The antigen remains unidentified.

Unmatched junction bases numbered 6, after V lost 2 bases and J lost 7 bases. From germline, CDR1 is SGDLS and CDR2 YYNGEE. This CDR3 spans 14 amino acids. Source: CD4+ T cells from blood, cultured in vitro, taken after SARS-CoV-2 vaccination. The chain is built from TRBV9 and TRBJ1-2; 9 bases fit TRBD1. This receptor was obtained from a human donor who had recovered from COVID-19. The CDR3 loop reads CASSVQDRGRGYTF. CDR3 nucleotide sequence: TGTGCCAGCAGCGTTCAGGACAGGGGTCGTGGCTACACCTTC.